This entry describes one T cell receptor beta chain. The sample originates from a study of blood T cell repertoires in COVID-19. Study overall: Acute and convalescent COVID-19 specimens originated in the United States, Italy and Spain. Nucleic acid was either cDNA or gDNA, and it came from T cells, B-cell-depleted T cells, or PBMCs.

There are 13 residues in the CDR3. Produced via immunoSEQ multiplex PCR; TCRdb's table is partial and in-frame only. The sample shows over 250,000 clones, 75% to 90% of them seen only once. The chain has TRBV21-1 and TRBJ2-3; TRBD1, the table's D call, was not compared with the DNA. TRBV21-1 constitutes a pseudogene. The sequenced sample was peripheral blood. The receptor was derived from a man aged 50 or older with acute or convalescent COVID-19. This chain's CDR3 is CASSSPGMYTQYF. The CDR3 DNA is TGTGCCAGCAGCTCCCCAGGAATGTATACGCAGTATTTT.